This T cell receptor (beta chain) was captured by sequencing in a study of blood T cell repertoires in COVID-19. Study summary: Collection of acute and convalescent COVID-19 samples took place in the United States, Italy and Spain. PBMCs, B-cell-depleted T cells, or T cells provided the cDNA or gDNA that made up the material.

As processed by the authors: The authors estimated nucleated cell counts from reference gene primer amplification. Sequenced by immunoSEQ multiplex PCR; TCRdb stores in-frame clones only, minus some. V, J and clone size were drawn from that table, and D and trimming were deduced from the DNA. The data contain 30,000 to 35,000 clones, about 78% of them singletons. The trim removed 8 bases at V and 2 bases at J, leaving 8 bases unmatched. CDR3 length equals 14 residues. From germline, CDR1 is SNHLY and CDR2 FYNNEI. The source of this sequence is a woman aged 55-69 years with acute or convalescent COVID-19. The chain joins TRBV2 to TRBJ2-7; 8 bases line up with TRBD2. The sample taken for sequencing was peripheral blood. In DNA form, the CDR3 reads TGTGCCAGCGACTGGGGGCGGGGGGCCTACGAGCAGTACTTC. It encodes CASDWGRGAYEQYF.